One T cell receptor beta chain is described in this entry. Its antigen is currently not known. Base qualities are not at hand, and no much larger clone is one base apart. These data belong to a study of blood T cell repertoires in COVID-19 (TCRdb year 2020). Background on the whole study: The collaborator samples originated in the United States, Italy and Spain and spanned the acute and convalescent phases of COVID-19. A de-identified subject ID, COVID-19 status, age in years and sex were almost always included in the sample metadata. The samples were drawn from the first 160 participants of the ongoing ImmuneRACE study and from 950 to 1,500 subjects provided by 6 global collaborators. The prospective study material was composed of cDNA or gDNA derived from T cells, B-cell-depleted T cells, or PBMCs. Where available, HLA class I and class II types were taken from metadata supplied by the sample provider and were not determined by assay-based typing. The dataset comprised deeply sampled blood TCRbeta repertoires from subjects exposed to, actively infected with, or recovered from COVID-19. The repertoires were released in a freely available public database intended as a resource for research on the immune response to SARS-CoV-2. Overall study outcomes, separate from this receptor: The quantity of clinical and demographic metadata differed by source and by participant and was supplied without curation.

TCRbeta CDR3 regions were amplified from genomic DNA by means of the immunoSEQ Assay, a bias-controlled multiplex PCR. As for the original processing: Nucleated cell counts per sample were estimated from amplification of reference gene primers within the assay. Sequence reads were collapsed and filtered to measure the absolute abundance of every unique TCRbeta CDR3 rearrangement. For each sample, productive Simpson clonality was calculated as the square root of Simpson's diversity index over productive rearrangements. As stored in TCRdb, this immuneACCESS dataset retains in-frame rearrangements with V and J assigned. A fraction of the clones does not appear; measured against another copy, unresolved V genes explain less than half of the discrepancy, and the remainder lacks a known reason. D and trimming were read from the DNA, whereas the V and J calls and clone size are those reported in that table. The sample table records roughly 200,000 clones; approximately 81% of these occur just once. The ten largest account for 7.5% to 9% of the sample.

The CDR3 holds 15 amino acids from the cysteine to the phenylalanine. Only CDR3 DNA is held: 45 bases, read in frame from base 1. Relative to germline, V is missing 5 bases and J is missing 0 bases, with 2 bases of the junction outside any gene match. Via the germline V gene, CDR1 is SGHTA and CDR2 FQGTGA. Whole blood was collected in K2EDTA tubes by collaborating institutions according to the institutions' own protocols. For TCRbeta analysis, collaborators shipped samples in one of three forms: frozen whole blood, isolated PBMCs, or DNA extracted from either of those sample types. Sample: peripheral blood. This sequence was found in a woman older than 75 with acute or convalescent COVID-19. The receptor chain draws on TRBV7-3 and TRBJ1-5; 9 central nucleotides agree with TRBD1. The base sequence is TGTGCCAGCAGCCGGACAGGGGATAGCAATCAGCCCCAGCATTTT. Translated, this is CASSRTGDSNQPQHF.